This entry features one T cell receptor beta chain sequence. Antigen: not known. This table comes from immunoSEQ multiplex PCR, and its TCRdb copy is limited to in-frame clones, with some not included. This table has 55,000 to 80,000 clones, roughly nine tenths appearing once. This specimen comes from a study of T cell clones after liver transplantation. As for the study in general: In this trial, immunosuppression withdrawal was attempted within 2 years of liver transplant.

Broader study findings: Post-transplant, graft-donor-reactive CD4 TCRbeta sequences in blood dropped significantly in most of the 8 subjects.

Germline V CDR1 and CDR2: ENHRY, SYGVKD. The CDR3 runs to 16 residues. Trimming took 0 bases from V and 4 from J, leaving 13 bases between them. The chain is built from TRBV10-3 and TRBJ2-1; no clear D. Sample: CD4+ T cells from blood, taken before liver transplant. This receptor was identified in a human donor who received a liver transplant. The CDR3 DNA is TGTGCCATCAGTGAGTCCCCCCTCACAACTTACAATGAGCAGTTCTTC. Protein product: CAISESPLTTYNEQFF.